This entry lists 29 T cell receptor beta chains sequenced from one sample in a study of OX40 agonist ivuxolimab in advanced cancers. Profiled with immunoSEQ multiplex PCR; TCRdb holds only in-frame clones, not every one. The sample lists around 15,000 clones, 65% to 80% seen once, with under 35% in the top ten. The sequences come from CD4+ or CD8+ T cells sorted from blood, collected in a trial of the OX40 agonist ivuxolimab. The receptor set was obtained from an adult with an advanced solid tumor such as melanoma, head and neck, liver or kidney cancer.

By proportion, this clone is medium-sized. V and J are TRBV5-5 and TRBJ1-4; unclear D gene. This CDR3 spans 12 amino acids. Germline-derived CDR1 and CDR2 are SGHKS and YYEKEE (reference sequence). The germline V and J ends were trimmed by 3 bases and 5 bases, with 5 bases remaining between them. This CDR3 reads CASSYQNEKLFF. CDR3 nucleotide sequence: TGTGCCAGCAGCTACCAAAATGAAAAACTGTTTTTT.

This clone is deemed medium-sized. The chain is built from TRBV28 and TRBJ2-1; 8 nucleotides line up with TRBD2. CDR1 and CDR2 from the germline V gene are MDHEN and SYDVKM. The CDR3 extends over 15 amino acids. V shed 2 bases, J shed 2 bases, and the junction held 2 bases outside the gene matches. This CDR3 reads CASSLDGRAYNEQFF. The CDR3 DNA sequence: TGTGCCAGCAGTTTAGACGGGAGGGCCTACAATGAGCAGTTCTTC.

This clone turned up a few times. The chain employs TRBV6-1 and TRBJ2-2; D is unclear. This CDR3 is built from 14 residues. V was pared by 0 bases and J by 3 bases, with 5 bases between. CDR1 is MNHNS and CDR2 is SASEGT in the germline V gene. The CDR3: CASSEAKDTGELFF. DNA of the CDR3: TGTGCCAGCAGTGAAGCGAAAGACACCGGGGAGCTGTTTTTT.

The V gene is TRBV14, the J gene TRBJ2-1; tentatively, D is TRBD1 (5 bases). The V and J ends lost 1 base and 6 bases respectively, with 10 bases between them. CDR1 is SGHDN and CDR2 is FVKESK in the germline V gene. The CDR3 totals 14 residues. The DNA of the CDR3 is TGTGCCAGCAGCCAAGTATCGACAGCCAATGAGCAGTTCTTC. This translates into CASSQVSTANEQFF.

The rearrangement links TRBV7-9 to TRBJ2-2; tentative D call: TRBD2 (5 bases). V lost 5 bases, J lost 6 bases, and 7 bases lay in between. The V gene's germline CDR1 is SEHNR and CDR2 FQNEAQ (reference sequence). The CDR3 totals 12 residues. The CDR3: CASSRGAGELFF. The CDR3 DNA follows: TGTGCCAGCAGCCGGGGTGCCGGGGAGCTGTTTTTT.

The J gene is TRBJ2-3, the V gene TRBV25-1, with D possibly matching TRBD2 (5 bases). V was trimmed by 0 bases and J by 9 bases, leaving 10 bases between them. The germline CDR1 and CDR2 sequences are MGHDK and SYGVNS. This CDR3 has 13 residues. CDR3 bases: TGTGCCAGCAGTGAATATCGGGATCCCACGCAGTATTTT. Translated: CASSEYRDPTQYF.

V is TRBV5-4 and J is TRBJ2-5; 8 nucleotides match TRBD1. The CDR3 has 15 residues. The V gene's germline CDR1 is SGHNT and CDR2 YYREEE (reference sequence). J gave up 5 bases and V 4 bases, and 10 bases lay outside the gene matches. DNA of the CDR3: TGTGCCAGCAGCCTAGGACAGGGACGTCTGGAGACCCAGTACTTC. The encoded protein is CASSLGQGRLETQYF.

The CDR3 sequence: CASSPGHSAPYNEQFF. DNA for the CDR3: TGTGCCAGCAGCCCGGGCCATTCCGCTCCCTACAATGAGCAGTTCTTC. The genes are TRBV7-9 and TRBJ2-1; D remains unclear. The CDR3 covers 16 residues. Germline V gene sequence: CDR1 SEHNR, CDR2 FQNEAQ (reference sequence). The V gene lost 5 bases and the J gene lost 2 bases, with 16 bases spanning the gap.

The sample holds a few counts of this clone. The chain links TRBV5-6 to TRBJ1-4; 9 bases match TRBD1. The CDR3 spans 16 residues. Trimming removed 3 bases from V and 7 bases from J; junction bases left unmatched: 10. CDR1 SGHDT and CDR2 YYEEEE come from the germline V gene. In DNA form, the CDR3 reads TGTGCCAGCAGCTCGACAAACAGGGGGCTGAGTGAAAAACTGTTTTTT. It codes for CASSSTNRGLSEKLFF.

The chain employs TRBV5-1 and TRBJ2-2; D may correspond to TRBD1 or TRBD2 (5 bases each). V was shortened by 8 bases and J by 8 bases, with 22 bases between the two germline ends. The CDR3 consists of 15 residues. CDR1 is SGHRS and CDR2 is YFSETQ in the germline V gene. CDR3 protein: CARKPPGPGGGELFF. The CDR3 DNA follows: TGCGCCAGAAAACCCCCGGGACCGGGTGGGGGGGAGCTGTTTTTT.

This chain connects TRBV6-6 to TRBJ2-3; 7 nucleotides align to TRBD2. This CDR3 contains 15 residues. CDR1 is MNHNY and CDR2 is SVGAGI in the germline V gene (reference sequence). Trimming took 6 bases from V and 2 from J; bases not matched to a gene: 8. In DNA, the CDR3 is TGTGCCAGCAGGGATCGGGCGGGAGTCACAGATACGCAGTATTTT. As protein: CASRDRAGVTDTQYF.

The chain recombines TRBV4-1 with TRBJ2-7; 7 bases line up with TRBD2. The J segment lost 3 bases and the V segment lost 1 base, leaving 9 bases of the junction unmatched. Germline loops: CDR1 MGHRA, CDR2 YSYEKL. This CDR3 contains 16 residues. CDR3 sequence (DNA): TGCGCCAGCAGCCAAGTGCATGGCGGGAGCTTCTACGAGCAGTACTTC. It translates to CASSQVHGGSFYEQYF.

The chain couples TRBV6-4 to TRBJ1-1, with 10 bases aligning to TRBD1. This CDR3 is built from 13 residues. The V segment lost 5 bases and the J segment 7 bases; nucleotides outside the gene matches: 4. In germline, CDR1 is MRHNA, CDR2 SNTAGT. CDR3 region: CASSMDRGDEAFF. The CDR3 DNA follows: TGTGCCAGCAGTATGGACAGGGGGGATGAAGCTTTCTTT.

V usage is TRBV7-9 and J usage is TRBJ2-3; TRBD1 aligns across 9 bases. The CDR3 covers 15 residues. Germline values: CDR1 SEHNR, CDR2 FQNEAQ (reference sequence). The junction had 6 bases not matched to a gene; V was cut back by 2 bases and J by 6 bases. This CDR3 reads CASSLTGTGHDTQYF. Here the CDR3 DNA reads TGTGCCAGCAGCTTAACCGGGACAGGGCACGATACGCAGTATTTT. Full variable domain (outside the CDR3, taken from reference TRBV7-9 and TRBJ2-3): DTGVSQNPRHKITKRGQNVTFRCDPISEHNRLYWYRQTLGQGPEFLTYFQNEAQLEKSRLLSDRFSAERPKGSFSTLEIQRTEQGDSAMYLCASSLTGTGHDTQYFGPGTRLTVL.

This clone was recorded once. The chain carries TRBV5-4 and TRBJ1-1; possible D gene TRBD1, 5 bases. Germline V gives CDR1 SGHNT, CDR2 YYREEE (reference sequence). The V and J ends lost 5 bases and 2 bases respectively, with 13 bases between them. CDR3 length: 14 residues. DNA of the CDR3: TGTGCCAGCAGTTCCTGGGGGGGAAACACTGAAGCTTTCTTT. This gives the protein CASSSWGGNTEAFF.

This clone was counted a few times. V is TRBV9 and J is TRBJ1-3; D unclear. Germline V gene data show CDR1 as SGDLS and CDR2 as YYNGEE. This CDR3 is built from 16 residues. V lost 0 bases to trimming and J lost 0 bases, with 10 bases between them. CDR3 region: CASSVDWISSGNTIYF. CDR3 in DNA: TGTGCCAGCAGCGTAGACTGGATAAGCTCTGGAAACACCATATATTTT.

V and J are TRBV6-9 and TRBJ2-7, with 10 bases identical to TRBD2. The CDR3 totals 14 residues. Germline values: CDR1 MNHGY, CDR2 SVAAGI. Germline trimming cut 6 bases from V and 2 bases from J; bases unmatched to any gene: 4. In DNA form, the CDR3 reads TGTGCCAGCAGCCCCGGACTAGCGGCCTACGAGCAGTACTTC. It encodes CASSPGLAAYEQYF.

This clone is medium-sized (0.01 to 0.1%) in the sample. The chain combines TRBV27 with TRBJ2-5, with 7 bases that match TRBD1. The CDR3 length is 16 residues. With V trimmed by 5 bases and J by 4 bases, 13 bases remained unmatched. Per germline, CDR1 MNHEY and CDR2 SMNVEV (reference sequence). The CDR3, as DNA: TGTGCCAGCAGTCAGCCCCGGGTGACAGGGACAGAGACCCAGTACTTC. Translating gives CASSQPRVTGTETQYF.

The chain couples TRBV2 to TRBJ2-7; tentative D call: TRBD1 (6 bases). The length of the CDR3 is 13 residues. Deletions cut 5 bases from V and 1 base from J, with 9 bases between. Germline V CDR1 and CDR2: SNHLY, FYNNEI. Written as DNA, the CDR3 is TGTGCCAGCAGTTCCACAGGGTCCTACGAGCAGTACTTC. Residues: CASSSTGSYEQYF. Looking up the rest from reference TRBV2 and TRBJ2-7 gives the full variable domain: EPEVTQTPSHQVTQMGQEVILRCVPISNHLYFYWYRQILGQKVEFLVSFYNNEISEKSEIFDDQFSVERPDGSNFTLKIRSTKLEDSAMYFCASSSTGSYEQYFGPGTRLTVT.

This rearrangement joins TRBV4-1 to TRBJ1-2; unclear D gene. CDR3 length: 15 residues. CDR1 and CDR2 (germline): MGHRA, YSYEKL. Between the trimmed V and J ends, which lost 1 base and 4 bases, there was a span of 13 bases. DNA of the CDR3: TGCGCCAGCAGCCAAGGCGTCACGGGCAGCTATGGCTACACCTTC. It translates to CASSQGVTGSYGYTF.

The genes are TRBV4-1 and TRBJ2-7; the D is unclear. This CDR3 has 16 amino acids. V was pared by 1 base and J by 0 bases, with 13 bases between. Germline V lookup: CDR1 MGHRA, CDR2 YSYEKL. Here the CDR3 reads CASSQATDLSSYEQYF. CDR3 DNA: TGCGCCAGCAGCCAAGCAACGGACCTTAGCTCCTACGAGCAGTACTTC.

J is TRBJ1-5 and V is TRBV2; a weak D match, TRBD1 (6 bases). CDR3 length equals 15 residues. Trimming took 3 bases from V and 2 from J, leaving 11 bases between them. Germline CDR1 and CDR2: SNHLY and FYNNEI. Written as DNA, the CDR3 is TGTGCCAGCAGTGAGGAGGCAGGGGGCAATCAGCCCCAGCATTTT. Amino acid sequence: CASSEEAGGNQPQHF.

The J gene is TRBJ1-2, the V gene TRBV6-5; 8 bases are a match to TRBD1. Trimming cost V 4 bases and J 0 bases; bases outside gene matches: 4. Looked up from germline, CDR1 is MNHEY and CDR2 is SVGAGI. The length of the CDR3 is 15 residues. The CDR3 DNA reads as TGTGCCAGCAGTTCATGGACAGGGTCTAACTATGGCTACACCTTC. Translation gives CASSSWTGSNYGYTF.

This chain joins TRBV7-2 and TRBJ2-5; D is possibly TRBD1 or TRBD2 (5 bases each). CDR1 is SGHTA, CDR2 FQGNSA, per germline. The CDR3 extends over 14 amino acids. Trimming removed 7 bases from V and 3 bases from J, with 15 bases in between. CDR3 coding DNA: TGTGCCAGCAACCGGGACCTAGCAGAAGAGACCCAGTACTTC. Translation gives CASNRDLAEETQYF.

The rearrangement uses TRBV28 and TRBJ2-7; TRBD2 matches at 11 bases. The J segment lost 5 bases and the V segment lost 7 bases, leaving 4 bases of the junction unmatched. CDR3 size: 13 residues. Germline V CDR1 and CDR2: MDHEN, SYDVKM. The CDR3, as DNA: TGTGCCAGCAAACTAGCGGGGGTTAACGAGCAGTACTTC. It yields the protein CASKLAGVNEQYF.

This rearrangement joins TRBV7-9 to TRBJ1-4; D remains unclear. V lost 5 bases and J lost 6, with 16 bases in between. CDR1 SEHNR and CDR2 FQNEAQ come from the germline V gene (reference sequence). CDR3 length equals 15 residues. The CDR3 is CASSEEEWVDEKLFF. In DNA, the CDR3 is TGTGCCAGCAGCGAGGAAGAGTGGGTTGATGAAAAACTGTTTTTT.

The J gene is TRBJ2-7, the V gene TRBV7-2; no reliable D call. This CDR3 has 15 amino acids. The germline V gene has CDR1 SGHTA and CDR2 FQGNSA. Trimming stripped 5 bases from V and 2 bases from J, with 16 bases between. Here the CDR3 DNA reads TGTGCCAGCAGCCAGACCCTAACTACGGCCTACGAGCAGTACTTC. It yields the protein CASSQTLTTAYEQYF.

V usage is TRBV6-5 and J usage is TRBJ2-6; 11 positions agree with TRBD1. The ends lost 4 bases at V and 3 bases at J; junction bases unmatched: 2. CDR3 length equals 16 residues. Germline values: CDR1 MNHEY, CDR2 SVGAGI. The CDR3 sequence: CASSWTGGDGANVLTF. In DNA form, the CDR3 reads TGTGCCAGCAGTTGGACAGGGGGCGATGGGGCCAACGTCCTGACTTTC.

J is TRBJ2-1 and V is TRBV29-1; 7 positions agree with TRBD1. Unmatched junction bases numbered 10, after V lost 3 bases and J lost 8 bases. The CDR3 sequence is 14 residues long. Germline V gene lookup returns CDR1 SQVTM and CDR2 ANQGSEA. The CDR3 nucleotides read TGCAGCGTTGAGGGACAGACGGCATTGGATGAGCAGTTCTTC. Translating it yields CSVEGQTALDEQFF.